This T cell receptor beta chain appears in the sequencing data of a study of regulatory T cells in long-lasting Graves disease. The CDR3 sequence is 15 residues long. CDR1 is SGHVS and CDR2 is FQNEAQ in the germline V gene. Trimming shortened V by 2 bases and J by 1 base, and 11 bases separated the two germline ends. At least ten counts were recorded for this clonotype. Time point indicated: newly diagnosed GD, antithyroid drugs for less than 3 months. TCR sequences were obtained from RNA taken from PBMCs. With iRepertoire HTBI primers and Arm-PCR of CDR3 regions, TCR beta libraries were built. TCRdb itself ran the multiplex PCR reads through MiXCR, one entry per CDR3 protein. The sample lists about 520,000 distinct CDR3 sequences, more than 10% occurring once. Separately, the same data were catalogued under a study of T cells in Graves' hyperthyroidism and ophthalmopathy. From that report: Stable hyperthyroidism and ophthalmopathy were separated using 13 V-J signatures.

This sequence originates from a woman under 40 with Graves disease. Material: peripheral blood mononuclear cells (PBMCs), obtained at new diagnosis, from a patient treated with antithyroid drugs. The chain is built from TRBV7-8 and TRBJ1-1; D remains unclear. In DNA, the CDR3 is TGTGCCAGCAGCTTACAAGGTAGGGCGAACACTGAAGCTTTCTTT. Its protein product is CASSLQGRANTEAFF. The full variable domain, rest sourced from reference TRBV7-8 and TRBJ1-1, is GAGVSQSPRYKVAKRGQDVALRCDPISGHVSLFWYQQALGQGPEFLTYFQNEAQLDKSGLPSDRFFAERPEGSVSTLKIQRTQQEDSAVYLCASSLQGRANTEAFFGQGTRLTVV.